There are a few counts of the clone carrying this TCR beta chain. This specimen comes from a study of CD8 T cells in Susac syndrome. The CDR3 covers 15 residues. The V gene end was trimmed by 4 bases and the J gene end by 4 bases; junction bases not matched to a gene: 3. Per the germline V gene, CDR1 is SNHLY and CDR2 is FYNNEI. TCR beta sequences were obtained from blood CD8+ and CD4+ T cells. TEMRA cells were enriched by FACS, while CD8+ and CD4+ T cells were obtained through a negative isolation that was performed magnetically. Random-hexamer reverse transcription was applied to roughly 0.5 to 1 ug RNA. Amplification of the TCR beta CDR3 was carried out by immunoSEQ multiplex PCR, which spanned a total of 54 Vbeta and 13 Jbeta segments. TCRdb recomputed calls from the immunoSEQ multiplex PCR reads with MiXCR, one row per CDR3 protein. The table shows roughly 140,000 distinct CDR3 sequences, with 90% to 95% occurring only once.

The TCR sequence derives from a human donor with Susac syndrome. The chain links TRBV2 to TRBJ2-6; 8 bases match TRBD1. What was sequenced was CD4+ T cells from PBMCs. The CDR3 region has the DNA TGTGCCAGCAGTGGGACAGGGTCCGGGGCCAACGTCCTGACTTTC. Its translation is CASSGTGSGANVLTF.